The 30 T cell receptor beta chains listed next were all sequenced from one sample in a study of shared clonotypes between healthy human individuals. Profiled with immunoSEQ multiplex PCR; TCRdb holds only in-frame clones, not every one. In the table there are about 490,000 clones, roughly 85% of which are singletons. The sample consisted of PBMCs. Receptors originate from a woman in her 40s in good health. Some clones in this sample may be carry-over from other donors' samples.

The chain employs TRBV4-3 and TRBJ1-1, with D uncertain. The CDR3 totals 15 residues. CDR1 is LGHNA, CDR2 YSLEER, per germline. V was pared by 0 bases and J by 1 base, with 9 bases between. This CDR3 is CASSQDRQPNTEAFF. CDR3 DNA sequence: TGCGCCAGCAGCCAAGATCGGCAGCCGAACACTGAAGCTTTCTTT.

The rearrangement joins TRBV27 to TRBJ2-1; TRBD2 matches at 8 bases. Germline CDR1 reads MNHEY; CDR2 reads SMNVEV (reference sequence). Germline trimming cut 8 bases from V and 0 bases from J; bases unmatched to any gene: 6. The CDR3 runs to 15 residues. CDR3 region: CASRAGTSSYNEQFF. CDR3 DNA: TGTGCCAGCCGAGCCGGGACTAGCTCCTACAATGAGCAGTTCTTC.

The CDR3 nucleotides are TGTGCCAGCAGCGCGCAACAGGGACTCGGGTACGAGCAGTACTTC. It yields the protein CASSAQQGLGYEQYF. The rearrangement uses TRBV7-9 and TRBJ2-7, with D perhaps being TRBD1 or TRBD2 (6 bases each). Germline V lookup: CDR1 SEHNR, CDR2 FQNEAQ (reference sequence). Trimming cost V 5 bases and J 4 bases, with 18 bases left between them. The CDR3 is made up of 15 amino acids.

The chain carries TRBV6-6 and TRBJ2-5, with D tentatively TRBD2 (6 bases). The germline CDR1 and CDR2 sequences are MNHNY and SVGAGI (reference sequence). The CDR3 extends over 15 amino acids. V lost 4 bases and J 2 bases, leaving 14 bases between the germline ends. DNA for the CDR3: TGTGCCAGCAGTTTTGGAGGGACGGTTCAAGAGACCCAGTACTTC. Its protein product is CASSFGGTVQETQYF.

This clone was found once. The CDR3 sequence: CASSTRQATNEKLFF. The CDR3 nucleotides are TGTGCCAGTAGTACCCGACAGGCAACTAATGAAAAACTGTTTTTT. The V call is TRBV19, the J call TRBJ1-4, with D perhaps matching TRBD1 (6 bases). The CDR3 sequence is 15 residues long. V lost 4 bases to trimming and J lost 0 bases, with 9 bases between them. The germline gives CDR1 LNHDA, CDR2 SQIVND (reference sequence).

This chain joins TRBV9 and TRBJ2-5, with unresolved D. Germline V gene lookup returns CDR1 SGDLS and CDR2 YYNGEE. The CDR3 loop spans 14 amino acids. Trimming removed 0 bases at V and 5 bases at J, with 11 bases between. CDR3: CASSVDLVGETQYF. The DNA for the CDR3 is TGTGCCAGCAGCGTAGACCTAGTTGGGGAGACCCAGTACTTC.

The V call is TRBV5-1, the J call TRBJ2-2, with D tentatively TRBD2 (6 bases). Trimming pared 0 bases from V and 2 bases from J, leaving 11 bases between. CDR1 and CDR2 from the germline V gene are SGHRS and YFSETQ. The CDR3 is made up of 16 amino acids. The CDR3 DNA reads as TGCGCCAGCAGCTTGGTGAGGACTACCAACACCGGGGAGCTGTTTTTT. Protein sequence: CASSLVRTTNTGELFF.

The chain uses TRBV7-6 and TRBJ2-2; D remains ambiguous. V dropped 1 base and J dropped 7 bases, with 4 bases sitting between them. CDR1 and CDR2 (germline): SGHVS, FNYEAQ. The CDR3 totals 12 residues. The CDR3 spells CASSLVFGELFF. CDR3 nucleotide sequence: TGTGCCAGCAGCTTAGTCTTCGGGGAGCTGTTTTTT.

The chain combines TRBV27 with TRBJ1-5; D gene uncertain. The CDR3 runs to 18 residues. V lost 1 base and J 0 bases, leaving 16 bases between the germline ends. Germline V gives CDR1 MNHEY, CDR2 SMNVEV (reference sequence). The CDR3 loop is CASSLFGVGRYSNQPQHF. CDR3 DNA sequence: TGTGCCAGCAGTTTATTCGGTGTTGGCAGGTATAGCAATCAGCCCCAGCATTTT.

This clone was observed once. The V call is TRBV30, the J call TRBJ1-5, with 8 bases identical to TRBD1. This CDR3 contains 18 residues. The junction had 18 bases not matched to a gene; V was cut back by 0 bases and J by 8 bases. Per the germline V gene, CDR1 is GTSNPN and CDR2 is SVGIG (reference sequence). The CDR3 loop is CAWSVKGRQGRVNEPQHF. In DNA, the CDR3 is TGTGCCTGGAGTGTAAAGGGGAGACAGGGGAGGGTCAACGAGCCCCAGCATTTT. Combining the CDR3 with reference TRBV30 and TRBJ1-5 gives the whole variable domain SQTIHQWPATLVQPVGSPLSLECTVEGTSNPNLYWYRQAAGRGLQLLFYSVGIGQISSEVPQNLSASRPQDRQFILSSKKLLLSDSGFYLCAWSVKGRQGRVNEPQHFGDGTRLSIL.

The chain is built from TRBV7-9 and TRBJ2-7, with 7 bases matching TRBD1. Germline CDR1 reads SEHNR; CDR2 reads FQNEAQ (reference sequence). There are 13 residues in the CDR3. Unmatched junction bases numbered 2, after V lost 4 bases and J lost 2 bases. CDR3 coding DNA: TGTGCCAGCAGCTGGGACAGCCCCTACGAGCAGTACTTC. This encodes CASSWDSPYEQYF.

J is TRBJ1-4 and V is TRBV5-4; 7 positions agree with TRBD1. This CDR3 is built from 14 residues. The germline V gene encodes CDR1 SGHNT and CDR2 YYREEE (reference sequence). The junction had 6 bases not matched to a gene; V was cut back by 6 bases and J by 4 bases. The CDR3 reads CASTAGQNNEKLFF. DNA of the CDR3: TGTGCCAGCACCGCGGGACAGAATAATGAAAAACTGTTTTTT.

The CDR3 DNA follows: TGTGCCAGCAGCTTAGCTGTGGGTGAAGCTTTCTTT. Translating gives CASSLAVGEAFF. The chain combines TRBV7-8 with TRBJ1-1, with no clear D. V dropped 0 bases and J dropped 7 bases, with 6 bases sitting between them. Looked up from germline, CDR1 is SGHVS and CDR2 is FQNEAQ. This CDR3 is built from 12 residues.

The CDR3 DNA reads as TGTGCCAGCAGCTTGAACAGGGCCCCCTACGAGCAGTACTTC. It translates to CASSLNRAPYEQYF. The chain recombines TRBV5-4 with TRBJ2-7, with D perhaps TRBD1 (6 bases). V lost 1 base to trimming and J lost 2 bases, with 10 bases between them. The CDR3 covers 14 residues. Germline CDR1 and CDR2: SGHNT and YYREEE (reference sequence).

V and J are TRBV6-4 and TRBJ2-1; 13 bases align to TRBD2. This CDR3 is 16 amino acids long. The V and J ends lost 5 bases and 0 bases, in that order; junction bases with no gene match: 1. Looked up from germline, CDR1 is MRHNA and CDR2 is SNTAGT. The CDR3 sequence is CASSRLAGGSYNEQFF. CDR3 DNA sequence: TGTGCCAGCAGTAGACTAGCGGGAGGCTCCTACAATGAGCAGTTCTTC.

This clone has ten or more counts. The J gene is TRBJ1-1, the V gene TRBV7-8, with D uncertain. Deletions cut 3 bases from V and 2 bases from J, with 10 bases between. Looked up from germline, CDR1 is SGHVS and CDR2 is FQNEAQ. The CDR3 has 14 residues. CDR3 coding DNA: TGTGCCAGCAGCTTTGGCAGACGTAACACTGAAGCTTTCTTT. It yields the protein CASSFGRRNTEAFF.

This rearrangement joins TRBV28 to TRBJ1-4; 8 bases are a match to TRBD1. The CDR3 is made up of 15 amino acids. The V segment lost 2 bases and the J segment 5 bases; nucleotides outside the gene matches: 4. Germline V gene data show CDR1 as MDHEN and CDR2 as SYDVKM. CDR3 loop: CASSLQGAGNEKLFF. The DNA of the CDR3 is TGTGCCAGCAGTTTACAGGGGGCCGGGAATGAAAAACTGTTTTTT.

The chain joins TRBV7-2 to TRBJ1-5; D uncertain. The V end was cut by 1 base, the J end by 4 bases, with 11 bases between. Germline values: CDR1 SGHTA, CDR2 FQGNSA. The CDR3 runs 15 residues. The CDR3 reads CASSLVAVQNQPQHF. CDR3 coding DNA: TGTGCCAGCAGCTTAGTGGCAGTACAAAATCAGCCCCAGCATTTT.

The chain employs TRBV29-1 and TRBJ2-2, with 10 bases aligning to TRBD1. The CDR3 has 17 amino acids. J was trimmed by 5 bases and V by 3 bases; bases with no gene match: 12. Germline CDR1 SQVTM, CDR2 ANQGSEA. The CDR3 DNA follows: TGCAGCGTTGAGGGGTCCCGGGACAGGGGTCGGACCGGGGAGCTGTTTTTT. Translation gives CSVEGSRDRGRTGELFF.

The gene calls are TRBV11-3 and TRBJ2-5; D possibly corresponds to TRBD2 (6 bases). There are 13 residues in the CDR3. V was trimmed by 5 bases and J by 7 bases, leaving 14 bases between them. The V gene's germline CDR1 is SGHNT and CDR2 YENEEA. CDR3 bases: TGTGCCAGCAGCAAGGACTACTTAGGGACCCAGTACTTC. Residues: CASSKDYLGTQYF.

The table lists this clone with many counts. This chain joins TRBV30 and TRBJ2-3, with no clear D. CDR1 and CDR2 from the germline V gene are GTSNPN and SVGIG (reference sequence). Trimming left V 1 base short and J 4 bases short, with 9 bases between. The CDR3 consists of 13 residues. The CDR3 sequence is CAWSGPRADTQYF. CDR3 nucleotides: TGTGCCTGGAGTGGGCCCCGGGCAGATACGCAGTATTTT.

This clone was detected ten times or more. This specimen includes other DNA sequences encoding the same CDR3. The rearrangement joins TRBV5-1 to TRBJ2-5; D might be TRBD1 (5 bases). There are 13 residues in the CDR3. CDR1 and CDR2 from the germline V gene are SGHRS and YFSETQ. The V gene lost 2 bases and the J gene lost 1 base, with 6 bases spanning the gap. The CDR3 DNA sequence: TGCGCCAGCAGCTTTAGGGGCCAAGAGACCCAGTACTTC. Translation: CASSFRGQETQYF. Variable domain in full (rest from reference TRBV5-1 and TRBJ2-5): KAGVTQTPRYLIKTRGQQVTLSCSPISGHRSVSWYQQTPGQGLQFLFEYFSETQRNKGNFPGRFSGRQFSNSRSEMNVSTLELGDSALYLCASSFRGQETQYFGPGTRLLVL.

This clone was seen more than once but under ten times. V gene TRBV7-9 combines with J gene TRBJ2-3; 14 bases align to TRBD2. The J segment lost 5 bases and the V segment lost 5 bases, leaving 9 bases of the junction unmatched. Germline CDR1 reads SEHNR; CDR2 reads FQNEAQ (reference sequence). The length of the CDR3 is 17 residues. CDR3 amino acids: CASSPGGLAGVRDTQYF. In nucleotides, the CDR3 is TGTGCCAGCAGCCCCGGGGGACTAGCGGGAGTAAGAGATACGCAGTATTTT.

The J gene is TRBJ2-7, the V gene TRBV29-1; D unclear. This CDR3 region has 14 residues. V lost 5 bases, J lost 1 base, and 15 bases lay in between. CDR1 and CDR2 (germline): SQVTM, ANQGSEA. CDR3 DNA sequence: TGCAGCGTTCGATCGGTTCAGAAATCCTACGAGCAGTACTTC. It codes for CSVRSVQKSYEQYF.

Judged by abundance, this clone is medium-sized. This chain connects TRBV10-3 to TRBJ1-2, with D possibly TRBD1 on 6 matching bases. V gave up 5 bases and J gave up 2 bases, with 9 bases separating them. The germline gives CDR1 ENHRY, CDR2 SYGVKD. The CDR3 length is 13 residues. The DNA for the CDR3 is TGTGCCATCAGTTCGGACAGAAACTATGGCTACACCTTC. Its protein product is CAISSDRNYGYTF.

Of note for this clone: The junction departs from the called germline gene at one end, perhaps through a read error. The V call is TRBV5-1, the J call TRBJ2-2, with D possibly TRBD2 on 5 matching bases. Per germline, CDR1 SGHRS and CDR2 YFSETQ. The CDR3 sequence is 13 residues long. CDR3 in amino acids: CASSNGYTGELSF. The CDR3 bases are TGCGCCAGCAGCAATGGCTACACCGGGGAGCTGTCTTTT.

This clone was seen a few times. The chain couples TRBV4-3 to TRBJ1-2, with D unclear. The V end was cut by 0 bases, the J end by 6 bases, with 11 bases between. Germline loops: CDR1 LGHNA, CDR2 YSLEER. The CDR3 has 14 amino acids. CDR3 amino acids: CASSQEADVHGYTF. CDR3 in DNA: TGCGCCAGCAGCCAAGAAGCGGATGTCCATGGCTACACCTTC.

The chain recombines TRBV7-3 with TRBJ2-1; TRBD2 matches 9 bases. The CDR3 contains 15 residues. The ends lost 8 bases at V and 4 bases at J; junction bases unmatched: 9. The germline CDR1 and CDR2 sequences are SGHTA and FQGTGA. The chain's CDR3 is CASSDSTSGYNEQFF. DNA for the CDR3: TGTGCCAGCTCCGACTCGACTAGCGGATACAATGAGCAGTTCTTC.

J is TRBJ1-2 and V is TRBV6-1, with D uncertain. V lost 7 bases and J 4 bases, leaving 16 bases between the germline ends. CDR3 size: 14 residues. CDR1 is MNHNS and CDR2 is SASEGT in the germline V gene. The CDR3 DNA is TGTGCCAGCATGGGAACGTGGGATTTCTATGGCTACACCTTC. This gives the protein CASMGTWDFYGYTF.

The CDR3 reads CASSESVGGNHEQYF. The CDR3 DNA is TGCGCCAGCAGTGAGTCGGTGGGGGGCAACCACGAGCAGTACTTC. The chain couples TRBV10-1 to TRBJ2-7; D possibly uses TRBD1 or TRBD2 (6 bases each). The V gene's germline CDR1 is WNHNN and CDR2 SYGVQD (reference sequence). Trimming removed 0 bases from V and 5 bases from J, with 14 bases in between. This CDR3 comprises 15 residues.